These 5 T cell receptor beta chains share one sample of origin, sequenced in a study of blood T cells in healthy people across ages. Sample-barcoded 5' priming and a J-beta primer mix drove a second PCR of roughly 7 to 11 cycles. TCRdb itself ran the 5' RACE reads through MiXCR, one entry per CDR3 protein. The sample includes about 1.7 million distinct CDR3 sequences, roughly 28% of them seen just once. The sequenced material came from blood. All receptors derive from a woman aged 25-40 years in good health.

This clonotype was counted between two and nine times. CDR3 in DNA: TGCAGTGCCACATCAGGGGGCCCCTTCACAGATACGCAGTATTTT. Protein product: CSATSGGPFTDTQYF. The chain has TRBV20-1 and TRBJ2-3, with 8 positions matching TRBD1. This CDR3 contains 15 residues. J lost 2 bases, V lost 6 bases, and 10 bases had no gene match. The germline V gene encodes CDR1 DFQATT and CDR2 SNEGSKA (reference sequence).

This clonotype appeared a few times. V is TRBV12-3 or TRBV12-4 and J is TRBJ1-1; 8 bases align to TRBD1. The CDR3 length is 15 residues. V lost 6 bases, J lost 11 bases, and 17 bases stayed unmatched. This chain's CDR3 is CASSQRPGQGAMAFF. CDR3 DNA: TGTGCCAGCAGCCAACGACCGGGGCAGGGGGCTATGGCTTTCTTT.

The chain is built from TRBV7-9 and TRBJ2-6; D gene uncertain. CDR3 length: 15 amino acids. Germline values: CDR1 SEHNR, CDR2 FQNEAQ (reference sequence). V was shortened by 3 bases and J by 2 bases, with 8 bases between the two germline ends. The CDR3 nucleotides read TGTGCCAGCAGCTTCACATGGGCTGGGGCCAACGTCCTGACTTTC. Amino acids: CASSFTWAGANVLTF.

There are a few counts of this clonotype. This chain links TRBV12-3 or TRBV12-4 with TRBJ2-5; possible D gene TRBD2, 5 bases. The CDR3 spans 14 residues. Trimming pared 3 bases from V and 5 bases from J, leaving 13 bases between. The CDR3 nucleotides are TGTGCCAGCAGTTTGGGAGAGGAAACGGAGACCCAGTACTTC. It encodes CASSLGEETETQYF.

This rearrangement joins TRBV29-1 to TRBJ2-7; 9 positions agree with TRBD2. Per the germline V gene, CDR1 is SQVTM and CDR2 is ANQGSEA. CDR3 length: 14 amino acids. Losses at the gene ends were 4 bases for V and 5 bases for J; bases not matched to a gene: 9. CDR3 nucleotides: TGCAGCGTTGCCCCCTGGGGCGGGGGGGACGAGCAGTACTTC. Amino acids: CSVAPWGGGDEQYF.